This passage covers 20 T cell receptor beta chains from one sample sequenced in a study of molecular identifiers for immune sequencing clone quantification. TCRdb reanalysed the PCR reads using MiXCR and keeps one entry per CDR3 protein. The table has about 500,000 distinct CDR3 sequences, around 23% seen once; the top ten hold under 0.85%. The sample taken for sequencing was naive CD8+ T cells from blood, with Jurkat cell RNA spiked in. Indicated subset: FACS-sorted CD8+CD4-CCR7+CD45RA+ naive T cells. The source of these receptors is a human donor in good health. Some libraries in this study had Jurkat cell RNA spiked in.

As concerns this clonotype: Being one base from a much bigger clone, this may be a read error. The chain employs TRBV6-5 and TRBJ2-1; 9 bases agree with TRBD2. The CDR3 sequence is 14 residues long. Looked up from germline, CDR1 is MNHEY and CDR2 is SVGAGI. The CDR3 region has the DNA TGTGCCAGCAATAGCGGGAGTTGGTACAGTGAGCAGTTCTTC. It is translated as CASNSGSWYSEQFF.

This clonotype has a single count. One end of the junction does not line up with germline, which may come from a read error. The genes are TRBV27 and TRBJ2-7, with a weak D call TRBD1 (6 bases). The CDR3 contains 14 residues. Germline V CDR1 and CDR2: MNHEY, SMNVEV (reference sequence). CDR3 bases: TGTGCCAGCAGTTCTAGGGACACCCTCTACGAGCAGTGCTTC. It yields the protein CASSSRDTLYEQCF.

The chain recombines TRBV4-3 with TRBJ1-4; a possible D gene is TRBD1 (5 bases). V lost 0 bases and J lost 8, with 13 bases in between. Germline V lookup: CDR1 LGHNA, CDR2 YSLEER. There are 15 residues in the CDR3. In nucleotides, the CDR3 is TGCGCCAGCAGCCAAGATTGGGGGGGAGTAGAAAAACTGTTTTTT. This sequence encodes CASSQDWGGVEKLFF.

This clonotype occurred many times. The chain links TRBV30 to TRBJ1-2, with D hard to call. The germline gives CDR1 GTSNPN, CDR2 SVGIG (reference sequence). This CDR3 is built from 12 residues. Trimming cost V 7 bases and J 6 bases, with 15 bases left between them. The CDR3 loop reads CASFSGWDGYTF. CDR3 sequence (DNA): TGTGCCTCCTTTTCCGGCTGGGATGGCTACACCTTC.

At least ten counts were recorded for this clonotype. This chain links TRBV7-2 with TRBJ2-2; the D is unclear. This CDR3 region has 15 residues. V was clipped by 2 bases and J by 4 bases, with 11 bases between them. The V gene's germline CDR1 is SGHTA and CDR2 FQGNSA. CDR3 residues: CASSLFAGVTGELFF. CDR3 nucleotides: TGTGCCAGCAGCTTATTTGCCGGAGTCACCGGGGAGCTGTTTTTT.

As regards this clonotype: A much bigger clone sits one base away, suggesting this may be a read error. The genes are TRBV9 and TRBJ1-4, with D tentatively TRBD1 (6 bases). CDR3 length: 15 residues. Germline values: CDR1 SGDLS, CDR2 YYNGEE. V dropped 3 bases and J dropped 8 bases, with 17 bases sitting between them. CDR3 region: CASSEDWGQDEKLFF. The CDR3 region has the DNA TGTGCCAGCAGCGAAGATTGGGGGCAGGACGAAAAACTGTTTTTT. Combining the CDR3 with reference TRBV9 and TRBJ1-4 gives the whole variable domain DSGVTQTPKHLITATGQRVTLRCSPRSGDLSVYWYQQSLDQGLQFLIQYYNGEERAKGNILERFSAQQFPDLHSELNLSSLELGDSALYFCASSEDWGQDEKLFFGSGTQLSVL.

Of note for this clonotype: This could be a read error, since a much larger clone is one nucleotide away. The V call is TRBV12-3 or TRBV12-4, the J call TRBJ1-5; 7 bases are a match to TRBD1. The CDR3 has 14 amino acids. CDR3 sequence: CAGSPGGRNQPQHF. CDR3 DNA sequence: TGTGCCGGCAGCCCAGGGGGAAGGAATCAGCCCCAGCATTTT.

As for this clonotype: This may be a read error: a much more frequent sequence differs by one nucleotide. The rearrangement joins TRBV12-5 to TRBJ1-1, with D possibly being TRBD1 (5 bases). Trimming cost V 6 bases and J 4 bases, with 12 bases left between them. The CDR3 has 13 amino acids. The germline V gene has CDR1 LGHNT and CDR2 FRNRAP. The CDR3 protein is CASGSAGTTEAFF. The CDR3 DNA follows: TGTGCTAGTGGCTCGGCCGGGACCACTGAAGCTTTCTTT.

To note about this clonotype: A much larger clone is a single base away; this may be a read error. This chain uses TRBV12-3 or TRBV12-4 with TRBJ2-7, with D maybe TRBD1 (6 bases). Trimming stripped 7 bases from V and 5 bases from J, with 21 bases between. The CDR3 spans 15 residues. DNA for the CDR3: TGTGCCAGCACCCTAAGAGCCACAGGGTCTGACGAGCAGTACTTC. This sequence encodes CASTLRATGSDEQYF.

This clonotype was picked up a small number of times. The chain links TRBV2 to TRBJ1-5; TRBD1 matches at 10 bases. The V gene end was trimmed by 3 bases and the J gene end by 3 bases; junction bases not matched to a gene: 8. The germline CDR1 and CDR2 sequences are SNHLY and FYNNEI. There are 17 residues in the CDR3. The CDR3 DNA reads TGTGCCAGCAGTGATAGGACAGGGGGTCAGGACAATCAGCCCCAGCATTTT. This sequence encodes CASSDRTGGQDNQPQHF.

This clonotype was counted a few times. Here the CDR3 reads CASSLGIWNTEAFF. The CDR3 DNA follows: TGTGCCAGCAGCTTGGGTATTTGGAACACTGAAGCTTTCTTT. This chain joins TRBV5-6 and TRBJ1-1, with unresolved D. This CDR3 is 14 amino acids long. CDR1 and CDR2 from the germline V gene are SGHDT and YYEEEE. The V end was cut by 0 bases, the J end by 1 base, with 7 bases between.

The chain carries TRBV7-3 and TRBJ2-3; TRBD1 agrees at 7 bases. Germline V gene lookup returns CDR1 SGHTA and CDR2 FQGTGA. The J segment lost 5 bases and the V segment lost 5 bases, leaving 7 bases of the junction unmatched. The CDR3 extends over 14 amino acids. In DNA form, the CDR3 reads TGTGCCAGCAGCAACACTGACAGGGAAGATACGCAGTATTTT. It translates to CASSNTDREDTQYF.

The CDR3 protein is CASSEPHTNTEAFF. As DNA, the CDR3 is TGTGCCAGCAGTGAACCACATACGAACACTGAAGCTTTCTTT. The chain recombines TRBV6-1 with TRBJ1-1; D gene uncertain. Trimming stripped 2 bases from V and 1 base from J, with 8 bases between. The CDR3 consists of 14 residues. Germline V CDR1 and CDR2: MNHNS, SASEGT.

This clonotype was counted many times. The chain joins TRBV4-1 to TRBJ1-3; tentatively, D is TRBD1 (6 bases). Germline CDR1 and CDR2: MGHRA and YSYEKL. Trimming cost V 1 base and J 0 bases, with 7 bases left between them. The CDR3 loop spans 15 amino acids. CDR3 nucleotide sequence: TGCGCCAGCAGCCAAGGGACAGCCTCTGGAAACACCATATATTTT. It yields the protein CASSQGTASGNTIYF.

The chain has TRBV7-2 and TRBJ2-1; perhaps TRBD2 as D (6 bases). This CDR3 has 16 residues. V lost 4 bases and J 3 bases, leaving 16 bases between the germline ends. Germline CDR1 is SGHTA and CDR2 is FQGNSA. In DNA form, the CDR3 reads TGTGCCAGCAGCTCATCGGGGCGGGATTACTACAATGAGCAGTTCTTC. Protein: CASSSSGRDYYNEQFF.

This clonotype occurred a few times. The chain recombines TRBV9 with TRBJ1-1; D not resolved. CDR3 size: 16 residues. The V and J ends lost 2 bases and 4 bases respectively, with 18 bases between them. In germline, CDR1 is SGDLS, CDR2 YYNGEE. The CDR3 nucleotides read TGTGCCAGCAGCGTGTGGGGTGGGCAGCCAGGCACTGAAGCTTTCTTT. This codes for CASSVWGGQPGTEAFF. The full variable domain, with the rest looked up from reference TRBV9 and TRBJ1-1, is DSGVTQTPKHLITATGQRVTLRCSPRSGDLSVYWYQQSLDQGLQFLIQYYNGEERAKGNILERFSAQQFPDLHSELNLSSLELGDSALYFCASSVWGGQPGTEAFFGQGTRLTVV.

CDR3 in DNA: TGTGCCAGCACCCAGACACATGGGATTTCTTATGGCTACACCTTC. Protein: CASTQTHGISYGYTF. The V gene is TRBV14, the J gene TRBJ1-2; D is ambiguous. CDR3 length: 15 amino acids. Trimming shortened V by 7 bases and J by 5 bases, and 20 bases separated the two germline ends. The germline CDR1 and CDR2 sequences are SGHDN and FVKESK. The full variable domain, with the rest looked up from reference TRBV14 and TRBJ1-2, is EAGVTQFPSHSVIEKGQTVTLRCDPISGHDNLYWYRRVMGKEIKFLLHFVKESKQDESGMPNNRFLAERTGGTYSTLKVQPAELEDSGVYFCASTQTHGISYGYTFGSGTRLTVV.

This clonotype was counted between two and nine times. The chain uses TRBV19 and TRBJ2-3; 11 bases agree with TRBD2. The CDR3 has 16 residues. V lost 1 base, J lost 5 bases, and 5 bases stayed unmatched. Germline V gene lookup returns CDR1 LNHDA and CDR2 SQIVND (reference sequence). CDR3 nucleotide sequence: TGTGCCAGTAGTATAGTGCCTAGCGGGGGGCGAGATACGCAGTATTTT. Its translation: CASSIVPSGGRDTQYF.

In the case of this clonotype: Given a much more abundant clone one base away, this may be a read error. V is TRBV30 and J is TRBJ2-1; the D gene is possibly TRBD2 (5 bases). The CDR3 length is 13 residues. Per germline, CDR1 GTSNPN and CDR2 SVGIG (reference sequence). For the CDR3, the DNA is TGTGCCCGGAGTTACGGGGTTGCCAATGAGCAGTTCTTC. Translating gives CARSYGVANEQFF.

The chain uses TRBV19 and TRBJ1-1; 9 bases align to TRBD1. Trimming at V came to 4 bases and at J to 4 bases, leaving 4 bases not matched to a gene. CDR1 is LNHDA and CDR2 is SQIVND in the germline V gene (reference sequence). The CDR3 extends over 14 amino acids. CDR3 DNA sequence: TGTGCCAGTAGTACACAGGGGGCGGCCACTGAAGCTTTCTTT. Its translation: CASSTQGAATEAFF.